Described below is a single T cell receptor beta chain sequence and its context. Its antigen has not been determined. No base quality values were provided; no much bigger clone lies one nucleotide off. The junction shows trimming of 7 bases on V and 3 bases on J, and the gene matches do not reach 3 bases of it. Reading from cysteine to phenylalanine, the CDR3 counts 13 amino acids. Just CDR3 DNA is preserved here, 39 bases in frame from base 1. From the germline V gene (reference sequence), CDR1 is MNHEY and CDR2 is SMNVEV. TCR beta chain sequences were generated from genomic DNA using the immunoSEQ assay. On the study's bioinformatics: Any CDR3 sequence that did not begin with the conserved framework cysteine at position 104 was removed by hand. To get clonality, the normalized Shannon's Diversity Index was subtracted from one, giving values from 0 (maximal diversity) to 1 (oligoclonal). Differences in the frequency of the same CDR3 between samples, such as brain versus blood, were assessed with chi-squared comparison-of-proportions tests. Public clonotypes were identified by searching immuneACCESS, and similarity to known antiviral clonotypes was assessed with the VDJdb browser. TCRdb's version of the immuneACCESS table is confined to in-frame rearrangements and falls short of the full clone set. An unresolved V gene accounts for under half of the shortfall where checked; the remainder is of unknown origin. The V and J calls and clone size come from that table; D and trimming were worked out from the DNA. This sample comprises about 80,000 clones, under 95% of them detected only once. The top ten hold roughly 24% of the sample.

This sample is part of a study of brain T cells in children with intractable seizures (dated by TCRdb to the early 2020s). General notes on the study: A NanoString immunology panel was first used to screen resected brain tissue from around 57 pediatric epilepsy surgery cases for immune gene transcripts. Among the roughly twelve selected surgery cases, eight also had pre-surgery blood sequenced, leaving four with brain tissue only. Summary of the overall study and its limitations: Because sequencing depth differed between pre- and post-surgery blood, the absence of clones from the pre-surgery sample may reflect undersampling. Viral specificity was inferred only from CDR3 sequence similarity, and patients' HCMV serostatus was unknown.

Explained via the paper, the time point label denotes: resected brain tissue, or blood drawn just prior to surgery. The surgery cases showing the highest brain T cell transcript signatures were chosen for TCR beta chain sequencing of brain tissue and, when available, of blood. Patients had been treated with at least one anti-epileptic drug before surgery. TCR-sequenced patients were children with drug-resistant epilepsy due to tuberous sclerosis complex, focal cortical dysplasia, Rasmussen encephalitis or hemimegalencephaly. The blood samples were collected right before the epilepsy surgery. Bulk genomic DNA was extracted from unsorted brain tissue and whole blood with the Monarch genomic DNA purification kit.

The clonotype was recovered from a girl aged 2-10 years with Rasmussen encephalitis and intractable seizures. Source: peripheral blood, taken at surgery. The V and J genes are TRBV27 and TRBJ2-7, with TRBD1 identical over 10 junction bases. The nucleotide sequence is TGTGCCAGCATGACAGGGGGCGGCTACGAGCAGTACTTC. Translated, it gives CASMTGGGYEQYF.